This T cell receptor beta chain was captured in a study of cytomegalovirus exposure and HLA in healthy donors. PCR amplification relied on 60 Vbeta primers (plus 13 Jbeta primers). The protocol was immunoSEQ multiplex PCR, while the TCRdb copy is restricted to in-frame clones and leaves out a portion. Here the sample spans under 150,000 clones, just under 80% being singletons. V was trimmed by 6 bases and J by 8 bases, leaving 13 bases between them. Germline assignment: CDR1 SNHLY and CDR2 FYNNEI. This CDR3 comprises 12 residues. In this sample, this clone turned up a few times. The chain employs TRBV2 and TRBJ1-2; D is uncertain. The TCR was taken from a woman under 30 in good health and CMV-seronegative. The sequenced sample consisted of PBMCs. The CDR3 nucleotides are TGTGCCAGCAGCGAGTCCTCCAGGGGCTACACCTTC. Translated, it gives CASSESSRGYTF.